This entry lists 7 T cell receptor beta chains sequenced from one sample in a study of control samples from healthy donors and cancer patients. Repertoires were generated with immunoSEQ multiplex PCR, while TCRdb's copy carries only in-frame clones and drops some. The sample records some 200,000 clones, roughly 91% being singletons. The sample taken for sequencing was blood. All receptors come from a woman between 25 and 40 years old in good health.

This clone has a single count. The chain recombines TRBV19 with TRBJ2-7; TRBD2 agrees at 10 bases. The CDR3 covers 14 residues. J gave up 2 bases and V 4 bases, and 2 bases lay outside the gene matches. Germline CDR1 LNHDA, CDR2 SQIVND (reference sequence). This chain's CDR3 is CASSRAGGTYEQYF. The CDR3 DNA sequence: TGTGCCAGTAGTAGAGCGGGAGGGACCTACGAGCAGTACTTC.

This chain joins TRBV6-8 and TRBJ1-3, with TRBD1 as a possible D gene (6 bases). Trimming pared 6 bases from V and 0 bases from J, leaving 9 bases between. Per germline, CDR1 MNHGY and CDR2 SAAAGT. The CDR3 has 14 residues. The CDR3 DNA follows: TGTGCCAGCAGACCGGACAGCTCTGGAAACACCATATATTTT. This codes for CASRPDSSGNTIYF.

The chain couples TRBV18 to TRBJ1-4, with 7 positions matching TRBD1. CDR3 length equals 16 residues. Germline-derived CDR1 and CDR2 are KGHSH and LQKENI. The V and J ends lost 5 bases and 2 bases, in that order; junction bases with no gene match: 8. In DNA, the CDR3 is TGTGCCAGCTCATTGGACAGGTCCCGCACTAATGAAAAACTGTTTTTT. Its translation is CASSLDRSRTNEKLFF.

The CDR3 region is CASIPGTGGHQPQHF. In nucleotides, the CDR3 is TGTGCCAGCATTCCCGGGACAGGGGGTCATCAGCCCCAGCATTTT. V gene TRBV28 combines with J gene TRBJ1-5; 11 nucleotides line up with TRBD1. Germline V gene lookup returns CDR1 MDHEN and CDR2 SYDVKM. This CDR3 comprises 15 residues. V lost 7 bases and J lost 5; bases outside the gene matches: 7.

The chain links TRBV18 to TRBJ2-2, with D tentatively TRBD1 or TRBD2 (6 bases each). CDR1 and CDR2 from the germline V gene are KGHSH and LQKENI. Trimming removed 5 bases from V and 0 bases from J, with 13 bases in between. The CDR3 length is 16 residues. Written as DNA, the CDR3 is TGTGCCAGCTCATCGACCGGGGGCCCGAACACCGGGGAGCTGTTTTTT. Translated: CASSSTGGPNTGELFF.

The chain has TRBV12-5 and TRBJ1-4; no definite D call. The germline CDR1 and CDR2 sequences are LGHNT and FRNRAP. This CDR3 spans 12 amino acids. Trimming removed 1 base from V and 10 bases from J, with 7 bases in between. The CDR3: CASGLAGSKLFF. DNA for the CDR3: TGTGCTAGTGGTTTGGCGGGTTCAAAACTGTTTTTT.

The V and J genes are TRBV24-1 and TRBJ2-1; 9 nucleotides agree with TRBD1. Germline V lookup: CDR1 KGHDR, CDR2 SFDVKD. The CDR3 runs to 13 residues. Trimming removed 7 bases from V and 7 bases from J; junction bases left unmatched: 4. DNA of the CDR3: TGTGCCACCAGACTGACAGGGGGGAATGAGCAGTTCTTC. This encodes CATRLTGGNEQFF.